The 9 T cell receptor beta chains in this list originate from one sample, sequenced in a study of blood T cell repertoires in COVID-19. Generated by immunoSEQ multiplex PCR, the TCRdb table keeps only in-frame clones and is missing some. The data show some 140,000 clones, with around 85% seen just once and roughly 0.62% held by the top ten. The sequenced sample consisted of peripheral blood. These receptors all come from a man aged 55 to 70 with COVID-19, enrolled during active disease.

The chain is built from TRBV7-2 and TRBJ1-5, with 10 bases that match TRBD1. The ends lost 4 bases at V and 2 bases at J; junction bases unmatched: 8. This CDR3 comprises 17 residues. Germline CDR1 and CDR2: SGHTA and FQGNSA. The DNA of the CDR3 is TGTGCCAGCAGCTCCAGGACAGGGGGATCTGGCAATCAGCCCCAGCATTTT. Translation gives CASSSRTGGSGNQPQHF. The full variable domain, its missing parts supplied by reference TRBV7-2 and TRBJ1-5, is GAGVSQSPSNKVTEKGKDVELRCDPISGHTALYWYRQSLGQGLEFLIYFQGNSAPDKSGLPSDRFSAERTGGSVSTLTIQRTQQEDSAVYLCASSSRTGGSGNQPQHFGDGTRLSIL.

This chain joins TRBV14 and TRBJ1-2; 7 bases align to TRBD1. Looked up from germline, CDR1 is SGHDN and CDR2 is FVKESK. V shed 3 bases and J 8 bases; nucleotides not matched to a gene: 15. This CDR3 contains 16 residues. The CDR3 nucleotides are TGTGCCAGCAGCCAGGCGGGAACAATCAGGGGGTCGGGCTACACCTTC. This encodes CASSQAGTIRGSGYTF.

The CDR3 region has the DNA TGCGCCAGCAGCCGTGGACAGTACTCCTACGAGCAGTACTTC. This gives the protein CASSRGQYSYEQYF. The rearrangement joins TRBV4-3 to TRBJ2-7; D is perhaps TRBD1 (6 bases). This CDR3 has 14 residues. Germline CDR1 reads LGHNA; CDR2 reads YSLEER. Trimming shortened V by 4 bases and J by 0 bases, and 10 bases separated the two germline ends.

CDR3 nucleotides: TGTGCCTGTGCGACCGGGACAGTGAACACCGGGGAGCTGTTTTTT. It specifies CACATGTVNTGELFF. V usage is TRBV30 and J usage is TRBJ2-2; 7 bases agree with TRBD1. The CDR3 spans 15 residues. After removal of 6 bases from V and 1 base from J, the junction contained 8 bases not matched to a gene. The germline V gene encodes CDR1 GTSNPN and CDR2 SVGIG (reference sequence). Filled out from reference TRBV30 and TRBJ2-2, the complete variable domain reads SQTIHQWPATLVQPVGSPLSLECTVEGTSNPNLYWYRQAAGRGLQLLFYSVGIGQISSEVPQNLSASRPQDRQFILSSKKLLLSDSGFYLCACATGTVNTGELFFGEGSRLTVL.

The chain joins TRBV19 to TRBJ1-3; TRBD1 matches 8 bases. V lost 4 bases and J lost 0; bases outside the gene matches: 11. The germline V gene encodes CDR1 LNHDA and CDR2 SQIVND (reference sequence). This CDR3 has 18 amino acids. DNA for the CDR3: TGTGCCAGTAGTACCTCGGGACAGGCGATTAGCTCTGGAAACACCATATATTTT. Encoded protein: CASSTSGQAISSGNTIYF. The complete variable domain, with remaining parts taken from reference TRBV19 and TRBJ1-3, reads DGGITQSPKYLFRKEGQNVTLSCEQNLNHDAMYWYRQDPGQGLRLIYYSQIVNDFQKGDIAEGYSVSREKKESFPLTVTSAQKNPTAFYLCASSTSGQAISSGNTIYFGEGSWLTVV.

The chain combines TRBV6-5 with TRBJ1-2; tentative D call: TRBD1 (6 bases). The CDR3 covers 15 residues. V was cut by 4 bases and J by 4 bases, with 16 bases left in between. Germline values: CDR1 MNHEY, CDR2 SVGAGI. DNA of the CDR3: TGTGCCAGCAGTTTTCTCGTACAGGGTTTCTATGGCTACACCTTC. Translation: CASSFLVQGFYGYTF.

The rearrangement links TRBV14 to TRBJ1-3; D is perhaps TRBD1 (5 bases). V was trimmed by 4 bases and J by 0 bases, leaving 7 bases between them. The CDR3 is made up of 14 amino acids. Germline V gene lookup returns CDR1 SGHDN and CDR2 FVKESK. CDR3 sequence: CASSRDSSGNTIYF. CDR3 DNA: TGTGCCAGCAGCCGAGACAGCTCTGGAAACACCATATATTTT.

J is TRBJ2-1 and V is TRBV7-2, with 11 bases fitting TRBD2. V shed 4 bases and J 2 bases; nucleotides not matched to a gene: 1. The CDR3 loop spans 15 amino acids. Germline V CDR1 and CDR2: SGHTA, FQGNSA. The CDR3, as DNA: TGTGCCAGCAGCTCGACTAGCGGGACCTACAATGAGCAGTTCTTC. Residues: CASSSTSGTYNEQFF.

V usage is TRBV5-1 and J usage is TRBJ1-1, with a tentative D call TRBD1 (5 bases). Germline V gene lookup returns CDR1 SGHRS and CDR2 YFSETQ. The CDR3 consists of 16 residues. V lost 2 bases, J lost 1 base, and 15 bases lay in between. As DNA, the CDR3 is TGCGCCAGCAGCTTCGGAGGGGTTCGGGCGAACACTGAAGCTTTCTTT. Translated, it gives CASSFGGVRANTEAFF.